This T cell receptor (beta chain) was obtained from a study of cytotoxic CD8 clonotypes in ibrutinib-treated CLL (dated by TCRdb to about 2021). Context from the whole study: The cohort had 11 relapsed/refractory and more than 14 treatment-naive patients; under 18 were IGHV unmutated. Partial responses were observed in some 24 patients and complete responses in 2; after a median follow-up of around 64 months, remission was maintained in approximately 14 patients and progression was observed in about twelve. The response samples were drawn at a median of approximately twelve months into treatment, with a range of about 6 to 40 months. On average, each sample had some 260,000 productive templates and roughly 95,000 productive rearrangements. Longitudinal samples were available for 26 of the 86 trial participants. Cryopreserved peripheral blood mononuclear cells were obtained before treatment, at response, and at either sustained remission or disease progression. Every remission and progressive disease sample was obtained while ibrutinib was still being received by the patients. Study-level results and caveats: Clonality increased at ibrutinib response, stayed stable in sustained remission, and fell back toward baseline at progression. Public clonotypes were rare and either contracted or stayed stable during treatment, and the rise in clonality at ibrutinib response reflected the expansion of private clonotypes. Baseline clonality exceeded that of age-matched healthy donors and correlated strongly with circulating CD8+ T-cell counts. Lymph node repertoires were not examined, and the timing of sampling was not matched between patients in sustained remission and those whose disease progressed.

Regarding this clone: Its antigen target is currently unknown. No much larger clone is present one base from it, and per-base qualities are unavailable.

As encoded in the germline V gene (reference sequence), CDR1 is MNHNY while CDR2 is SVGAGI. Germline trimming amounts to 7 bases on V and 3 bases on J, with 6 as the count of junction bases outside the gene matches. Counted from cysteine to phenylalanine, this CDR3 has 13 amino acids. Only CDR3 DNA remains: 39 bases, in frame from the first base. For TCR beta library preparation, about 1.8 micrograms of genomic DNA were isolated from cryopreserved PBMCs. Longitudinal blood samples from CLL patients on ibrutinib monotherapy underwent high-throughput TCR beta sequencing. The patients were enrolled in a single-center, open-label phase 2 trial of ibrutinib monotherapy. A MiSeq instrument was used for deep resolution sequencing, which targeted depths ranging from 1 in 1 million up to 1 in 200,000 T cells, with coverage averaging 10x for each clonotype. The immunoSEQ hsTCRB Kit was used to generate the TCR beta libraries. The original methods were these. ImmunoSEQ Data Assistant and ImmunoSEQ Analyzer were used for data analysis, and V, D and J genes were assigned according to IMGT definitions. Clonality, which ranges from 0 to 1, was calculated by subtracting the normalized Shannon entropy of productive rearrangement frequencies from one. Only overrepresented clonotypes making up at least 0.05% of the repertoire of each patient were included in the public clonotype analysis. Approximately 12 repertoires from age-matched healthy donors, obtained from immuneACCESS, served as clonality controls. TCRdb stores this immuneACCESS table with in-frame sequences only. Part of the clones is absent; in the studies checked, under half of the shortfall reflects unresolved V genes, and no reason is known for the rest. V and J calls and clone size are copied from that table; D and trimming were computed from the DNA. Here the sample has fewer than 400,000 clones; 60% to 80% occur a single time. The ten largest clones take up roughly 6% of the sample.

The clonotype was recovered from a human donor with chronic lymphocytic leukemia. The chain employs TRBV6-6 and TRBJ2-7, with 7 bases aligning to TRBD1. This specimen was PBMCs, taken after 36 months of ibrutinib treatment. The CDR3 corresponds to CASTSRDSYEQYF. DNA sequence: TGTGCCAGCACCTCTAGGGACAGCTACGAGCAGTACTTC.